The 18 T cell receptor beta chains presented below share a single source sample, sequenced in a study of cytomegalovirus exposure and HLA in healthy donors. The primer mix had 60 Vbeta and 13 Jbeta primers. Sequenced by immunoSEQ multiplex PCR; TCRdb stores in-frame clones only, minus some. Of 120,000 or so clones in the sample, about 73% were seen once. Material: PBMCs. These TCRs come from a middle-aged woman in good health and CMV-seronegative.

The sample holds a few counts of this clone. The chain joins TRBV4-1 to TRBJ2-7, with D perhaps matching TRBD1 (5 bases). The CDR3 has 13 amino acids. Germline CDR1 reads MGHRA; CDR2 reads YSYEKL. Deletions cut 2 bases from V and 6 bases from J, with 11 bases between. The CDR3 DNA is TGCGCCAGCAGCCAACTTCCAGGGCCCGAGCAGTACTTC. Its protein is CASSQLPGPEQYF.

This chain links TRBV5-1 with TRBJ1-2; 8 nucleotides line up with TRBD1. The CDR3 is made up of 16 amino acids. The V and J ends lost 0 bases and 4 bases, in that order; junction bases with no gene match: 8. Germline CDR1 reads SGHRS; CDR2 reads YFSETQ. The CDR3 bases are TGCGCCAGCAGCTTGGGTTCAGGGGGCGCCGGCTATGGCTACACCTTC. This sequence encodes CASSLGSGGAGYGYTF.

CDR3 protein: CASSLAGRGYTF. As DNA, the CDR3 is TGTGCCAGCAGTTTAGCGGGACGTGGCTACACCTTC. V and J are TRBV28 and TRBJ1-2, with a possible D match to TRBD1 (5 bases). CDR3 size: 12 residues. The germline gives CDR1 MDHEN, CDR2 SYDVKM. Deletions cut 2 bases from V and 7 bases from J, with 8 bases between.

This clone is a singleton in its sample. The chain's CDR3 is CASGIRGSGNTIYF. The CDR3 nucleotides read TGTGCCAGCGGCATACGGGGCTCTGGAAACACCATATATTTT. The chain recombines TRBV6-5 with TRBJ1-3, with unresolved D. CDR1 MNHEY and CDR2 SVGAGI come from the germline V gene. The V end lost 8 bases, the J end lost 0 bases, and 11 bases lay between the germline ends. The CDR3 sequence is 14 residues long.

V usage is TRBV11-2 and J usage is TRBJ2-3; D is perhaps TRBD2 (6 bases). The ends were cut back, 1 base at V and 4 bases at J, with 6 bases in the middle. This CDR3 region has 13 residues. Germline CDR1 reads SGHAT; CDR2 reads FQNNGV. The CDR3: CASSLGGADTQYF. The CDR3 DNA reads TGTGCCAGCAGCTTAGGCGGGGCAGATACGCAGTATTTT.

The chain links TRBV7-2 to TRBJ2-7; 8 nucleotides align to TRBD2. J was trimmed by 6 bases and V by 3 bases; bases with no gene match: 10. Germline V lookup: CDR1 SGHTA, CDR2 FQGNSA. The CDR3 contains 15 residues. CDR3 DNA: TGTGCCAGCAGCTTCGGGTCGCTAGCGGGTGTCGAGCAGTACTTC. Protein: CASSFGSLAGVEQYF.

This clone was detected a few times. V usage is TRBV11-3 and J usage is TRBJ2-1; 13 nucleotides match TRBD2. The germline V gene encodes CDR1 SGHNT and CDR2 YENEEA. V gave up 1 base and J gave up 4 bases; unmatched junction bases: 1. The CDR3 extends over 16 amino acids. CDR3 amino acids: CASSLGGLAGYNEQFF. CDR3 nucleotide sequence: TGTGCCAGCAGCTTAGGGGGACTAGCGGGATACAATGAGCAGTTCTTC. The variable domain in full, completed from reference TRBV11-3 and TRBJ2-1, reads EAGVVQSPRYKIIEKKQPVAFWCNPISGHNTLYWYLQNLGQGPELLIRYENEEAVDDSQLPKDRFSAERLKGVDSTLKIQPAELGDSAVYLCASSLGGLAGYNEQFFGPGTRLTVL.

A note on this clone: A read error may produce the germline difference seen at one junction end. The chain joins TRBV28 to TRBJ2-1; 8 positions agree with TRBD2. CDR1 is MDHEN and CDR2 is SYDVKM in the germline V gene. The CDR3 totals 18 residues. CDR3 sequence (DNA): TGCGGGACCCTCCGGTCGAGCGGGGGTGTCCAGGCCTACAATGAGCAGTTCTTC. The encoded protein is CGTLRSSGGVQAYNEQFF.

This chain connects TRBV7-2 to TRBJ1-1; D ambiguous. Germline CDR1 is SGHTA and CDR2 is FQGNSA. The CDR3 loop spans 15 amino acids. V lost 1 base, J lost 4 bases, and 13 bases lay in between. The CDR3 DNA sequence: TGTGCCAGCAGCTTAGGGGCCCACTGGGCCACTGAAGCTTTCTTT. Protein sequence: CASSLGAHWATEAFF. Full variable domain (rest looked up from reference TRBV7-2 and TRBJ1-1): GAGVSQSPSNKVTEKGKDVELRCDPISGHTALYWYRQSLGQGLEFLIYFQGNSAPDKSGLPSDRFSAERTGGSVSTLTIQRTQQEDSAVYLCASSLGAHWATEAFFGQGTRLTVV.

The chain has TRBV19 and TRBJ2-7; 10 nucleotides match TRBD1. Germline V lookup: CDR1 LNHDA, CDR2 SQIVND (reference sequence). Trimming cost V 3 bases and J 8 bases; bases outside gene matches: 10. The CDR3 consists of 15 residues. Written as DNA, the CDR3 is TGTGCCAGTAGTATTCAGACAGGGGGCCTCCTCAAGCAGTACTTC. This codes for CASSIQTGGLLKQYF.

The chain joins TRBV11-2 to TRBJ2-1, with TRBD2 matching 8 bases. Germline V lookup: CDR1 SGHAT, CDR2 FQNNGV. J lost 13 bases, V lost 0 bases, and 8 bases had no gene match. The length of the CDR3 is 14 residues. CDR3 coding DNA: TGTGCCAGCAGCTTAGAGGCCAGCGGGAGAAATCAGTTCTTC. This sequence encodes CASSLEASGRNQFF.

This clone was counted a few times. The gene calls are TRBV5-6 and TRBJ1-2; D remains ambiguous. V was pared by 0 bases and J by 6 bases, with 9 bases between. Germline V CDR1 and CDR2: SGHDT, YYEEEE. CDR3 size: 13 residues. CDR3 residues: CASSLAYSHGYTF. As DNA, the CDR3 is TGTGCCAGCAGCTTGGCCTACAGCCATGGCTACACCTTC.

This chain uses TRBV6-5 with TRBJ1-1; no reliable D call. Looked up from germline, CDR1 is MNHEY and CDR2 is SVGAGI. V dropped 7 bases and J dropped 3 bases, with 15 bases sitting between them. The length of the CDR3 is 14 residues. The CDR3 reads CASKPLGGYTEAFF. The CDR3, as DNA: TGTGCCAGCAAACCCCTCGGAGGTTACACTGAAGCTTTCTTT.

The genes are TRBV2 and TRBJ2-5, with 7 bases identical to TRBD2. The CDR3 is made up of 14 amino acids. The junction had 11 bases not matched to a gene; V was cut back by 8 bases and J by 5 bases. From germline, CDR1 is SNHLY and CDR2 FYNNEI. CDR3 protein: CASVGLSVRETQYF. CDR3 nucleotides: TGTGCCAGCGTGGGACTATCCGTAAGGGAGACCCAGTACTTC.

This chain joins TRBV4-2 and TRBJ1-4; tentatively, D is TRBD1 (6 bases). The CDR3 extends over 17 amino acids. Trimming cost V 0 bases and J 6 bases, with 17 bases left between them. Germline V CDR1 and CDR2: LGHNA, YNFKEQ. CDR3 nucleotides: TGTGCCAGCAGCCAAGATAGAGCCCGGGGGGCCTATGAAAAACTGTTTTTT. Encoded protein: CASSQDRARGAYEKLFF.

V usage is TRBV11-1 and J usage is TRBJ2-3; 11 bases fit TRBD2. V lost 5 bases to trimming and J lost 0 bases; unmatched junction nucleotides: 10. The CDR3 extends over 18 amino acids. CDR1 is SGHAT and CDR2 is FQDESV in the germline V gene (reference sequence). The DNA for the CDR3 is TGTGCCAGCAGCCCCAAAGGACTAGCGGGCCCTAGCACAGATACGCAGTATTTT. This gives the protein CASSPKGLAGPSTDTQYF.

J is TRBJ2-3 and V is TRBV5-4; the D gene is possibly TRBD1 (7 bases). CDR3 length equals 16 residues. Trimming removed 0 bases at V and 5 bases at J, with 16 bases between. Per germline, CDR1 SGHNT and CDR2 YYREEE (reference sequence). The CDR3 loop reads CASSLGGDSRRDTQYF. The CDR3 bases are TGTGCCAGCAGCTTGGGGGGGGACAGTCGGAGAGATACGCAGTATTTT. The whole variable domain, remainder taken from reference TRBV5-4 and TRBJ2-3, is ETGVTQSPTHLIKTRGQQVTLRCSSQSGHNTVSWYQQALGQGPQFIFQYYREEENGRGNFPPRFSGLQFPNYSSELNVNALELDDSALYLCASSLGGDSRRDTQYFGPGTRLTVL.

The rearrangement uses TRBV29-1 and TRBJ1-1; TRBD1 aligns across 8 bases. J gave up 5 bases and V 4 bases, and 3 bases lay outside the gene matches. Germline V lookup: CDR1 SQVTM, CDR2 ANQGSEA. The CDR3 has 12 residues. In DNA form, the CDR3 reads TGCAGCGTTGGACAGGGGAGGACTGAAGCTTTCTTT. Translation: CSVGQGRTEAFF.